This is a list of T cell receptor beta chains from one sample in a study of blood T cell repertoires in COVID-19. Sequencing used immunoSEQ multiplex PCR; TCRdb keeps in-frame clones, though not all of them. The table includes 450,000 to 500,000 clones, around 85% detected once. The sample comprised peripheral blood. These receptors all stem from a human donor in a cohort sampled during active COVID-19. Each CDR3 is given with its conserved first and last residue. The D gene is left open where the match is weak. Clone size appears in some rows only: once, few, many, or a class for an expanded clone.

TRBV3-1/TRBV3-2	TRBD2	TRBJ2-7	15	NA	CASSQMASGSYEQYF	TGTGCCAGCAGCCAAATGGCTAGCGGGAGCTACGAGCAGTACTTC
TRBV30	TRBD2	TRBJ2-1	14	NA	CAWSRREVYNEQFF	TGTGCCTGGAGTCGGCGGGAGGTTTACAATGAGCAGTTCTTC
TRBV4-1	NA	TRBJ1-4	16	NA	CASSQIRGTANEKLFF	TGCGCCAGCAGCCAAATTAGGGGGACGGCGAATGAAAAACTGTTTTTT
TRBV6-5	TRBD1	TRBJ2-1	12	once	CASGQANNEQFF	TGTGCCAGCGGACAGGCAAACAATGAGCAGTTCTTC
TRBV10-1	TRBD1	TRBJ2-7	13	NA	CASKYGQGEEQYF	TGCGCCAGTAAGTACGGACAGGGGGAAGAGCAGTACTTC
TRBV27	NA	TRBJ1-1	14	NA	CASSLDRRTAEAFF	TGTGCCAGCAGTTTAGACAGGCGAACTGCTGAAGCTTTCTTT
TRBV7-3	TRBD2	TRBJ2-1	14	NA	CASRASSGYNEQFF	TGTGCCAGCCGTGCCTCTAGCGGGTACAATGAGCAGTTCTTC
TRBV7-2	TRBD1	TRBJ2-1	15	once	CASSLIGQAGNEQFF	TGTGCCAGCAGCCTTATTGGACAGGCTGGCAATGAGCAGTTCTTC
TRBV5-1	NA	TRBJ2-1	15	NA	CASSLAAGTYNEQFF	TGCGCCAGCAGCTTGGCGGCGGGGACCTACAATGAGCAGTTCTTC
TRBV7-9	TRBD1	TRBJ1-1	11	NA	CASSATGEAFF	TGTGCCAGCAGCGCGACAGGGGAAGCTTTCTTT
TRBV5-4	NA	TRBJ1-6	14	NA	CASSVRTEDSPLHF	TGTGCCAGCAGCGTGAGGACGGAGGATTCACCCCTCCACTTT
TRBV28	NA	TRBJ2-1	15	NA	CASSPVAAAYNEQFF	TGTGCCAGCAGTCCCGTAGCGGCCGCCTACAATGAGCAGTTCTTC
TRBV7-2	NA	TRBJ2-1	14	NA	CASSFGNTARDKFF	TGTGCCAGCAGCTTCGGGAATACCGCCCGTGACAAGTTCTTC
TRBV19	NA	TRBJ1-4	15	NA	CASSSPRTANEKLFF	TGTGCCAGTAGTTCGCCTCGGACAGCTAATGAAAAACTGTTTTTT
TRBV5-4	TRBD1	TRBJ2-7	15	NA	CASSLVYRGAYEQYF	TGTGCCAGCAGCTTGGTTTACAGGGGTGCCTACGAGCAGTACTTC
TRBV6-4	TRBD2	TRBJ2-3	16	NA	CASSPGLAETGGTQYF	TGTGCCAGCAGTCCGGGACTAGCGGAGACAGGGGGTACGCAGTATTTT
TRBV21-1	NA	TRBJ2-4	14	NA	CASSASGTINIQYF	TGTGCCAGCAGCGCCTCCGGGACAATAAACATTCAGTACTTC
TRBV27	NA	TRBJ2-7	15	NA	CASSKRGPIPYEQYF	TGTGCCAGCAGTAAAAGGGGCCCTATCCCCTACGAGCAGTACTTC
TRBV5-4	TRBD1	TRBJ1-1	16	NA	CASSLPGQRMNTEAFF	TGTGCCAGCAGCCTGCCGGGACAGCGCATGAACACTGAAGCTTTCTTT
TRBV7-2	TRBD2	TRBJ2-3	14	once	CASSLGGGADTQYF	TGTGCCAGCAGCTTAGGGGGAGGGGCAGATACGCAGTATTTT
TRBV23-1	NA	TRBJ2-2	13	NA	CASSQSEGGELFF	TGCGCCAGCAGTCAATCCGAGGGAGGGGAGCTGTTTTTT
TRBV5-1	TRBD2	TRBJ2-3	16	NA	CASSGTSGRVTDTQYF	TGCGCCAGCAGCGGGACTAGCGGGAGGGTCACAGATACGCAGTATTTT
TRBV7-2	NA	TRBJ2-5	13	NA	CASSLTRQETQYF	TGTGCCAGCAGCCTTACACGTCAAGAGACCCAGTACTTC
TRBV18	TRBD1	TRBJ2-1	15	NA	CASSLNRGPYNEQFF	TGTGCCAGCTCACTCAACAGGGGGCCCTACAATGAGCAGTTCTTC
TRBV19	NA	TRBJ1-5	14	NA	CASRDPTVRQPQHF	TGTGCCAGTAGAGACCCGACAGTCCGACAGCCCCAGCATTTT
TRBV7-9	NA	TRBJ1-1	12	NA	CASSRRETEAFF	TGTGCCAGCAGCCGTAGGGAGACTGAAGCTTTCTTT
TRBV3-1/TRBV3-2	NA	TRBJ2-5	17	NA	CASSLRGLSGPQETQYF	TGTGCCAGCAGCCTTAGAGGCCTAAGCGGCCCCCAAGAGACCCAGTACTTC
TRBV9	NA	TRBJ1-1	13	NA	CASSVATDTEAFF	TGTGCCAGCAGCGTAGCAACGGACACTGAAGCTTTCTTT
TRBV7-9	TRBD2	TRBJ2-3	16	NA	CASSLWAGGWTDTQYF	TGTGCCAGCAGCTTATGGGCGGGAGGGTGGACAGATACGCAGTATTTT
TRBV14	NA	TRBJ1-2	13	NA	CASSQDLQYGYTF	TGTGCCAGCAGCCAAGATCTCCAGTATGGCTACACCTTC
TRBV28	TRBD2	TRBJ2-2	17	NA	CASSLWSLAGGPGELFF	TGTGCCAGCAGTTTATGGTCCCTAGCGGGAGGTCCCGGGGAGCTGTTTTTT
TRBV28	NA	TRBJ2-7	12	NA	CASRAVGYEQYF	TGTGCCAGCAGAGCGGTGGGCTACGAGCAGTACTTC
TRBV5-6	NA	TRBJ2-7	16	NA	CASSLWLAASSYEQYF	TGTGCCAGCAGCTTGTGGTTAGCGGCTAGCTCCTACGAGCAGTACTTC
TRBV5-6	TRBD1	TRBJ2-4	14	NA	CASSPGQIKNIQYF	TGTGCCAGCAGCCCGGGACAGATCAAAAACATTCAGTACTTC
TRBV20-1	TRBD1	TRBJ2-1	14	NA	CSASGDSRYNEQFF	TGCAGTGCTAGTGGGGACAGTAGGTACAATGAGCAGTTCTTC
TRBV19	TRBD1	TRBJ1-2	13	NA	CASSIGQAYGYTF	TGTGCCAGTAGTATCGGACAGGCTTATGGCTACACCTTC
TRBV7-2	NA	TRBJ2-5	12	NA	CASSLHQESQYF	TGTGCCAGCAGCTTACATCAAGAGTCCCAGTACTTC
TRBV7-2	NA	TRBJ2-5	14	NA	CASSLNGGKETQYF	TGTGCCAGCAGCTTGAATGGGGGGAAAGAGACCCAGTACTTC
TRBV15	NA	TRBJ1-6	17	NA	CATSRREGTLYNSPLHF	TGTGCCACCAGCAGAAGGGAGGGGACACTGTATAATTCACCCCTCCACTTT
TRBV5-1	TRBD1	TRBJ1-2	14	few	CASSLNTGGYGYTF	TGCGCCAGCAGCCTCAATACAGGGGGCTATGGCTACACCTTC
TRBV5-8	TRBD1	TRBJ2-5	16	NA	CASSLGVGTAGETQYF	TGTGCCAGCAGCTTGGGAGTGGGGACAGCTGGAGAGACCCAGTACTTC
TRBV2	TRBD1	TRBJ1-1	14	NA	CASRFVGQGTEAFF	TGTGCCAGCAGGTTCGTAGGACAGGGCACTGAAGCTTTCTTT
TRBV7-2	TRBD1	TRBJ1-1	14	NA	CASSLTLGQGNAFF	TGTGCCAGCAGCTTAACCCTGGGACAGGGGAATGCGTTCTTT
TRBV27	TRBD1	TRBJ2-7	16	NA	CASSSPGTGGDAEQYF	TGTGCCAGCAGCTCCCCCGGGACAGGGGGCGATGCCGAGCAGTACTTC
TRBV3-1/TRBV3-2	TRBD1	TRBJ1-2	15	NA	CASSQDRTGSGGYTF	TGTGCCAGCAGCCAAGATCGGACAGGATCGGGTGGCTACACCTTC